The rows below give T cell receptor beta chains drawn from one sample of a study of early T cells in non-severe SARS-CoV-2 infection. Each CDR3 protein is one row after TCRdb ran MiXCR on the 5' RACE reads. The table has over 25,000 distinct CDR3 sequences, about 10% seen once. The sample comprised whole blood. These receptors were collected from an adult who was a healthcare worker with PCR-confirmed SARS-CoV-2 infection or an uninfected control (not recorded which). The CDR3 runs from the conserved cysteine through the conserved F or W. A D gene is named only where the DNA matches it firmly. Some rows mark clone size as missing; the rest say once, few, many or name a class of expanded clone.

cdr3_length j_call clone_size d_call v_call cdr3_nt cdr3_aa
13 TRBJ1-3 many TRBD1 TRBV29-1 TGCAGCGCACAGGGGGCTATTGGAAACACCATATATTTT CSAQGAIGNTIYF
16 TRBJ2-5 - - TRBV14 TGTGCCAGCAGCCAAGATCTGGTAGGCAATGGCGAGACCCAGTACTTC CASSQDLVGNGETQYF
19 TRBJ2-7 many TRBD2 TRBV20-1 TGCAGTGCTAGAGATTCATCGGGACTAGCGGGGGGGGTCCCCTACGAGCAGTACTTC CSARDSSGLAGGVPYEQYF
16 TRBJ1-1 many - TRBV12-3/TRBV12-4 TGTGCCAGCAGTTTTTGGACGGCCCGTATGGGCACTGAAGCTTTCTTT CASSFWTARMGTEAFF
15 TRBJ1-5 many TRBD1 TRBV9 TGTGCCAGCAGCGTAGCAGACAGGGAAGGTCAGCCCCAGCATTTT CASSVADREGQPQHF
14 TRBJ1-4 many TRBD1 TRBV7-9 TGTGCCAGCAGCCAGGACAGGCGGAATGAAAAACTGTTTTTT CASSQDRRNEKLFF
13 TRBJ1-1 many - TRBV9 TGTGCCAGCAGCGTGGAGGGATGGACTGAAGCTTTCTTT CASSVEGWTEAFF
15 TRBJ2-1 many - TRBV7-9 TGTGCCAGCAGCTTAATAACTAGTCTATACAATGAGCAGTTCTTC CASSLITSLYNEQFF
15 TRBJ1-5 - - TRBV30 TGTGCCTGGGGACGGGGGACCGGCTTCAATCAGCCCCAGCATTTT CAWGRGTGFNQPQHF
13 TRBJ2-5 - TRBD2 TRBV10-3 TGTGCCATCAGTCGGGGGGGCCCAGAGACCCAGTACTTC CAISRGGPETQYF
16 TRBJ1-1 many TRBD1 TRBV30 TGTGCCTGGAGTCCTCAGGGGGCAAGGGGGAACACTGAAGCTTTCTTT CAWSPQGARGNTEAFF
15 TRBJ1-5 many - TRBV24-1 TGTGCCACCAGCCGCACAGGGCTTGGCAATCAGCCCCAGCATTTT CATSRTGLGNQPQHF
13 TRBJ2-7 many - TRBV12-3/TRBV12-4 TGTGCCAGCACAGACAAGCCGGAGTACGAGCAGTACTTC CASTDKPEYEQYF
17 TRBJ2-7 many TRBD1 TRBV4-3 TGCGCCAGCAGCCAGTCATTGACCAGGGACAGACCCTACGAGCAGTACTTC CASSQSLTRDRPYEQYF
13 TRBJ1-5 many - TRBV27 TGTGCCAGCAGCCCCTACAGCAATCAGCCCCAGCATTTT CASSPYSNQPQHF
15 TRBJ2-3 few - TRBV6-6 TGTGCCAGCAGTTACGAGGGGTTGGGGGCAGATACGCAGTATTTT CASSYEGLGADTQYF
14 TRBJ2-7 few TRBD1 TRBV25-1 TGTGCCAGCAGGAAACAGGGGAGCTCCTACGAGCAGTACTTC CASRKQGSSYEQYF
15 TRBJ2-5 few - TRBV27 TGTGCCAGCAGTTTAGATCGACTAAGGAAAGAGACCCAGTACTTC CASSLDRLRKETQYF
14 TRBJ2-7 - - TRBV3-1 TGTGCCAGCAGCTTACCGGGAACCTCCTACGAGCAGTACTTC CASSLPGTSYEQYF
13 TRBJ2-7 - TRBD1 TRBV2 TGTGCCAGCAGTCGCGGACAGGGGACCGAGCAGTACTTC CASSRGQGTEQYF
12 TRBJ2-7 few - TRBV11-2 TGTGCCAGCAGCTTAATCGGACTCGAGCAGTACTTC CASSLIGLEQYF
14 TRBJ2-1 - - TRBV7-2 TGTGCCAGCAGCCCTAAATGGGGTTACAATGAGCAGTTCTTC CASSPKWGYNEQFF
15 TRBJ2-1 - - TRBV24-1 TGTGCCACCAGCTATGGACAGTCGTCGTACAATGAGCAGTTCTTC CATSYGQSSYNEQFF
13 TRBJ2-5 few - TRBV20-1 TGCAGTGCTAGTATCGACGCCCAAGAGACCCAGTACTTC CSASIDAQETQYF
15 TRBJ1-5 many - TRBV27 TGTGCCAGCACACCAAAGGACAGTAGCAATCAGCCCCAGCATTTT CASTPKDSSNQPQHF
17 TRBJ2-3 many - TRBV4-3 TGCGCCAGCAGCCCCCACGGAGTGCAGCGCCCCACAGATACGCAGTATTTT CASSPHGVQRPTDTQYF
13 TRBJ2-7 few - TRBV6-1 TGTGCCAGCAGCAGGGACCCCTTTAGGGAGCAGTACTTC CASSRDPFREQYF
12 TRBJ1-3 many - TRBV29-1 TGCAGCGGATTAAATCACGGAAACACCATATATTTT CSGLNHGNTIYF
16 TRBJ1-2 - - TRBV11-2 TGTGCCAGCAGCTTAGTAGGGGCCGCGGGGGACTATGGCTACACCTTC CASSLVGAAGDYGYTF
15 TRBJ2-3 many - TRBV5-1 TGCGCCAGCAGCTTGGTGGGACCCCACACAGATACGCAGTATTTT CASSLVGPHTDTQYF
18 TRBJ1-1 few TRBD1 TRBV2 TGTGCCAGCAGTGTCCCAGACAGGGTTAGGAGGATGAACACTGAAGCTTTCTTT CASSVPDRVRRMNTEAFF
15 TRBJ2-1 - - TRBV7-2 TGTGCCAGCAGCTTAGCGGCGGTACCCTACAATGAGCAGTTCTTC CASSLAAVPYNEQFF
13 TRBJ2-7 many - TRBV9 TGTGCCAGCAGCGGCAGTTCAACGGGGGAGCAGTACTTC CASSGSSTGEQYF
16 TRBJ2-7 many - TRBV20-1 TGCAGTGCTAGAGATGCTGGCGGGGTCAGCTCCTACGAGCAGTACTTC CSARDAGGVSSYEQYF
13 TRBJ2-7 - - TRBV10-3 TGTGCCATCAGTGGACGGACAGTCTACGAGCAGTACTTC CAISGRTVYEQYF
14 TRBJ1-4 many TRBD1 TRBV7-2 TGTGCCAGCAGCACGGACAGGGGTGGGAAAAAACTGTTTTTT CASSTDRGGKKLFF
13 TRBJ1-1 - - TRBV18 TGTGCCAGCTCACCGGCAAGGGGCACTGAAGCTTTCTTT CASSPARGTEAFF
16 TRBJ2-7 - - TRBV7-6 TGTGCCAGCAGCTTATCGAACAGGCGTAACTCCTACGAGCAGTACTTC CASSLSNRRNSYEQYF
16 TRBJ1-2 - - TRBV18 TGTGCCAGCTCACAGCGGGGACCGCGAAAGGACTATGGCTACACCTTC CASSQRGPRKDYGYTF
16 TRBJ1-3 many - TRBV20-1 TGCAGTGCTAGAGTCACACAGGGTAAAGATTCGAACACCATATATTTT CSARVTQGKDSNTIYF
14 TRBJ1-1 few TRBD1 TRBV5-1 TGCGCCCTCCCGGGACAGGGGTTGAACACTGAAGCTTTCTTT CALPGQGLNTEAFF
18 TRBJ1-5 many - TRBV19 TGTGCCAGTAGTACCCACGGGGCCACGGGGAATAGCAATCAGCCCCAGCATTTT CASSTHGATGNSNQPQHF
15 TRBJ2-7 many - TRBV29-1 TGCAGCGTCTTACTTTTAGCGGCATCGTACTACGAGCAGTACTTC CSVLLLAASYYEQYF
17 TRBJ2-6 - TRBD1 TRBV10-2 TGCGCCAGCAGTGATCGGCAGGGGGCGACTGGGGCCAACGTCCTGACTTTC CASSDRQGATGANVLTF
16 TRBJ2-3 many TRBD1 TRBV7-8 TGTGCCAGCAGCTTAGTCTCGGGACAGAGCACAGATACGCAGTATTTT CASSLVSGQSTDTQYF
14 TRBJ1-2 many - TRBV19 TGTGCCAGTAGTATACTGGCCGGTGGCTATGGCTACACCTTC CASSILAGGYGYTF